This TCR beta chain was observed in a study of cytomegalovirus exposure and HLA in healthy donors. Study-level information: The use of the same platform for the 95 to 150 validation repertoires and the approximately 670 first-cohort repertoires was reported by a later analysis. Broader study findings: The study labeled 164 TCR beta chains cytomegalovirus-associated.

Turning to this clone: Its antigen remains unidentified.

The data were produced by immunoSEQ multiplex PCR, yet TCRdb's version contains in-frame clones alone and is incomplete. The sample holds some 48,000 clones, approximately 95% seen once. Sequenced material: PBMCs. The source of this sequence is a woman aged 18-29 years in good health and CMV-seropositive.

The CDR3 sequence: CASSRDRAPDTQYF. The CDR3 bases are TGTGCCAGCAGCCGGGACAGGGCCCCAGATACGCAGTATTTT. The gene calls are TRBV7-3 and TRBJ2-3; 9 positions match TRBD1. Germline-derived CDR1 and CDR2 are SGHTA and FQGTGA. V dropped 5 bases and J dropped 4; count of bases not matched to a gene: 4. CDR3 length equals 14 residues.